The clone carrying this T cell receptor beta chain was observed once. The sample comes from a study of T cell responses to AZD1222 COVID-19 vaccine. Sequencing was performed with immunoSEQ multiplex PCR; in TCRdb, only in-frame clones are kept and a portion is missing. The table has 120,000 to 150,000 clones, around 86% seen once. Germline V gene lookup returns CDR1 SGHVS and CDR2 FQNEAQ. V was pared by 4 bases and J by 1 base, with 7 bases between. CDR3 length equals 13 residues. V and J are TRBV7-8 and TRBJ1-1, with D hard to call. The clonotype was recovered from an adult in good health. The input for sequencing was peripheral blood, taken on day 0 of MenACWY control vaccination. The CDR3 loop reads CASSSLPNTEAFF. CDR3 bases: TGTGCCAGCAGCTCTTTACCGAACACTGAAGCTTTCTTT.